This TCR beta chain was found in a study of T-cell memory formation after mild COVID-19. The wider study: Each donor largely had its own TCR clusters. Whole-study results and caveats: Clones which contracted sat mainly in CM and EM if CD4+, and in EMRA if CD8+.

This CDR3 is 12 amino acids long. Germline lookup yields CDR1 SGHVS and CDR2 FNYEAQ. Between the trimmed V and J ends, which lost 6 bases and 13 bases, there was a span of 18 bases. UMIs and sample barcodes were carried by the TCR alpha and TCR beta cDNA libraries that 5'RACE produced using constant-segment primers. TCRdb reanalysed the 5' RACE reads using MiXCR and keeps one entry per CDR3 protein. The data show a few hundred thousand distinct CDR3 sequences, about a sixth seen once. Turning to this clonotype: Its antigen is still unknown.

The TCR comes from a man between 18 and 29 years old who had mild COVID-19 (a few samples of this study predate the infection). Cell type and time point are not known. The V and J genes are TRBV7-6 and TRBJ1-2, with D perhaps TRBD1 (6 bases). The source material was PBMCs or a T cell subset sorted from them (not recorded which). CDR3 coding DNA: TGTGCCAGCAGATCGCCCCGACAGGCTATCACCTTC. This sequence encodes CASRSPRQAITF.